This T cell receptor beta chain came from a study of shared clonotypes between healthy human individuals. Overall study: Each donor's CD8 memory used one plate, CD8 naive two, each CD4 subset three. General study findings and limits: The rarefaction results pointed to incomplete sorted-subset sequencing despite large depth.

A note on this clone: Its antigen is unknown.

Naive-designated CD8 cells lacked CD45RO, were positively enriched for CCR7, and omitted terminally differentiated effector memory CD45RA+ cells. Sorted-subset replicate PCRs used 200 ng of genomic DNA. This amount corresponded to 30,000 to 35,000 T cell genomes. Measured with immunoSEQ multiplex PCR; TCRdb has only the in-frame clones, and not every one. The data hold about 2 million clones, with approximately 95% observed a single time. Germline CDR1 and CDR2: SGHTA and FQGNSA. This CDR3 has 14 residues. The V and J ends lost 3 bases and 3 bases respectively, with 9 bases between them. This TCR came from a man younger than 35 in good health. The sequencing input was naive CD8+ T cells sorted from blood. V is TRBV7-2 and J is TRBJ2-1, with a weak D call TRBD1 (6 bases). CDR3 loop: CASSFTGIYNEQFF. The CDR3 DNA sequence: TGTGCCAGCAGCTTCACAGGGATCTACAATGAGCAGTTCTTC.